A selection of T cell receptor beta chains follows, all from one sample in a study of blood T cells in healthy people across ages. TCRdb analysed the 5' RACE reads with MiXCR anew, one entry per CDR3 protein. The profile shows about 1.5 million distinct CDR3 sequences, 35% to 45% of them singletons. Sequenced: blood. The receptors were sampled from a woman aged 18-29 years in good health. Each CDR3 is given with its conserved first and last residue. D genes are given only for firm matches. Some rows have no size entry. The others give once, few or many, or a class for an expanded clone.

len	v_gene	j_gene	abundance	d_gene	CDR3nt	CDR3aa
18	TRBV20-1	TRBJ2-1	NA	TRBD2	TGCAGTGCTAGAGGCCTTGGGGGACTAGCGGGTAGGGGCAATGAGCAGTTCTTC	CSARGLGGLAGRGNEQFF
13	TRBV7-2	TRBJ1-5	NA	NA	TGTGCCAGCAGCCTTAATTCGCGTCAGCCCCAGCATTTT	CASSLNSRQPQHF
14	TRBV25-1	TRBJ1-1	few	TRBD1	TGTGCCAGCAGTAAACCGGGACAGATGTTAGAAGCTTTCTTT	CASSKPGQMLEAFF
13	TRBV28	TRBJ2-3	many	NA	TGTGCCAGCAGGTCACAGGGAACAGATACGCAGTATTTT	CASRSQGTDTQYF
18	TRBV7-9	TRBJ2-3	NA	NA	TGTGCCAGCAGCTTTCAGGCGGCCTACCTCTCTAGCACAGATACGCAGTATTTT	CASSFQAAYLSSTDTQYF
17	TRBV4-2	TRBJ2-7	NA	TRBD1	TGTGCCAGCAGCCAAGACCCGACAGGGGGCGGCTCCTACGAGCAGTACTTC	CASSQDPTGGGSYEQYF
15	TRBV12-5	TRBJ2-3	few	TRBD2	TGTGCTAGTGGTTTCGCGGGAGCGAGCACAGATACGCAGTATTTT	CASGFAGASTDTQYF
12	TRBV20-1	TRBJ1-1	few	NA	TGCAGTGCTAGCCAGGGCGGCCCTGAAGCTTTCTTT	CSASQGGPEAFF
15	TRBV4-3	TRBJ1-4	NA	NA	TGTGCCAGCAGCCAAGGTTTGACAACTAATGAAAAACTGTTTTTT	CASSQGLTTNEKLFF
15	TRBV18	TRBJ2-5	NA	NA	TGTGCCAGCTCGGCGGCGGAAGTCCTCTTAGAGACCCAGTACTTC	CASSAAEVLLETQYF
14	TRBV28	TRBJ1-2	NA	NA	TGTGCCAGCAGTGAAGCGGGGTTCAACTATGGCTACACCTTC	CASSEAGFNYGYTF
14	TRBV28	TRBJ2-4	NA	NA	TGTGCCAGCAGTTCCCATACAGGGTGGAACATTCAGTACTTC	CASSSHTGWNIQYF
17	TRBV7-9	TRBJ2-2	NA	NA	TGTGCCAGCAGCAGACTGACGGCGGGGCAGAACACCGGGGAGCTGTTTTTT	CASSRLTAGQNTGELFF
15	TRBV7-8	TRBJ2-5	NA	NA	TGTGCCAGCAGCTTGACAGGACTGTATGGAGAGACCCAGTACTTC	CASSLTGLYGETQYF
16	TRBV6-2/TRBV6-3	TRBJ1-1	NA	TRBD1	TGTGCCAGCAGTCCTTGGGGCACAGGGGCAAACACTGAAGCTTTCTTT	CASSPWGTGANTEAFF
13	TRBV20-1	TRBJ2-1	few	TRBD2	TGCAGTGCCGGGGGGACTGCCTACAATGAGCAGTTCTTC	CSAGGTAYNEQFF
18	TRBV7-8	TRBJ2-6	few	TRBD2	TGTGCCAGCAGCTTATTGGCTAGCGGGATCTCTGGGGCCAACGTCCTGACTTTC	CASSLLASGISGANVLTF
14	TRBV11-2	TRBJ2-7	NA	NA	TGTGCCAGCAGCTCTGGGGACGGTCTAGTCGAGCAGTACTTC	CASSSGDGLVEQYF
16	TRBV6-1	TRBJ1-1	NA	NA	TGTGCCAGCATACGCAGGGCGGTTGTGTTGAACACTGAAGCTTTCTTT	CASIRRAVVLNTEAFF
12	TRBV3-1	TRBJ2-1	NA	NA	TGTGCCAGCAGCCAGTGGCAGGGTGAGCAGTTCTTC	CASSQWQGEQFF
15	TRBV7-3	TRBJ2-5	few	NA	TGTGCCAGCAGCTTAATTGCTACTAACAAAGAGACCCAGTACTTC	CASSLIATNKETQYF
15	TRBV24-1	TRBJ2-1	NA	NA	TGTGCCACCAATGCCCGGGATGGTCCCTACAATGAGCAGTTCTTC	CATNARDGPYNEQFF
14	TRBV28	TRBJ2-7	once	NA	TGTGCCAGCAGTTTTTCCCAAACTCTCTACGAGCAGTACTTC	CASSFSQTLYEQYF
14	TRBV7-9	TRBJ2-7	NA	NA	TGTGCCAGCCCCCCAGACTTATCGTACAATGAGCAGTACTTC	CASPPDLSYNEQYF
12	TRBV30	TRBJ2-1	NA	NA	TGTGCCTGGAGTGTATGGTCCTACGAGCAGTTCTTC	CAWSVWSYEQFF
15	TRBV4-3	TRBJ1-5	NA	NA	TGCGCCAGCAGCCAAGCGGACGGGGCCCAACAGCCCCAGCATTTT	CASSQADGAQQPQHF
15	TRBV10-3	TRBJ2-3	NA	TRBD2	TGTGCCATCAGTGAGCCAGGACTAGCCACAGATACGCAGTATTTT	CAISEPGLATDTQYF
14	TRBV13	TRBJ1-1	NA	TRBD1	TGTGCCAGCAGCTTAAGCAGGGGGTGGACTGAAGCTTTCTTT	CASSLSRGWTEAFF
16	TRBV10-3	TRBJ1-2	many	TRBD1	TGTGCCATCAGCAGCGACAGGGGCTTTCTCAACTATGGCTACACCTTC	CAISSDRGFLNYGYTF
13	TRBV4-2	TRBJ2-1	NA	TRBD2	TGTGCCAGCAGCGGCGGACGGGACTATGAGCGGTTCTTC	CASSGGRDYERFF
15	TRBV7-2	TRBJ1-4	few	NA	TGTGCCAGCAGTTGGGAAGGGACCATTAATGAAAAACTGTTTTTT	CASSWEGTINEKLFF
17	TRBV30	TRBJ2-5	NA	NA	TGTGCCTGGAGTGCCGGAGGGGCAGCCACCATTCAAGAGACCCAGTACTTC	CAWSAGGAATIQETQYF
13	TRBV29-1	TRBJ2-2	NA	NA	TGCAGCGCGTACAGGGTAGATACCGGGGAGCTGTTTTTT	CSAYRVDTGELFF
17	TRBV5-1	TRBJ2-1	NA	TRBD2	TGCGCCAGCAGCTTGGGCCGACTAGCGGGGGGAGACAATGAGCAGTTCTTC	CASSLGRLAGGDNEQFF
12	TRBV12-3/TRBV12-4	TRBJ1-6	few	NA	TGTGCCAGCAGAACCCAGGGTGCACCCCTCCACTTT	CASRTQGAPLHF
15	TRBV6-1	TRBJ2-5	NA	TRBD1	TGTGCCAGCAGTGAAATGGGACAGGGGGACGAGACCCAGTACTTC	CASSEMGQGDETQYF
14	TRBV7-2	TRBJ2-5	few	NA	TGTGCCAGCAGCTTAGTGGGGCTCGGCGATGTGGGGTACTTC	CASSLVGLGDVGYF
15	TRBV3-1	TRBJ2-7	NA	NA	TGTGCCAGCAGCTCGCGGAGAGGACACTCCTACGAGCAGTACTTC	CASSSRRGHSYEQYF
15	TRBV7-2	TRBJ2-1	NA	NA	TGTGCCAGCAGCCCCTTTGGGGGTACCGGGGAGACCCAGTTCTTC	CASSPFGGTGETQFF
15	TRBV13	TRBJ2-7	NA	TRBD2	TGTGCCAGCAGCTACACTAGCGGGAGCCTCCACGAGCAGTACTTC	CASSYTSGSLHEQYF
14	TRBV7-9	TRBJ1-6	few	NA	TGTGCCAGCAGCTTCAAAGGGTATAATTCACCCCTCCACTTT	CASSFKGYNSPLHF
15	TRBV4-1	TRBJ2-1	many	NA	TGCGCCAGCAGCCTGACGGATCTCGTAGGCGATGAGCAGTTCTTC	CASSLTDLVGDEQFF
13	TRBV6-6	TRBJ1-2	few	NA	TGTGCCAGCAGCCCCGGAGATTGGTATGGCTACACCTTC	CASSPGDWYGYTF
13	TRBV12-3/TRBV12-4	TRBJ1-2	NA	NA	TGTGCCAGCAGGGAAACAGGGTCCTATGGCTACACCTTC	CASRETGSYGYTF
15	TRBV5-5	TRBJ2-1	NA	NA	TGTGCCAGCAGCTTGGTAGTAGCGAAGTACAATGAGCAGTTCTTC	CASSLVVAKYNEQFF
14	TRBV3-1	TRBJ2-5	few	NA	TGTGCCACCGCACCCCCAGGGTTCTTCGAGACCCAGTACTTC	CATAPPGFFETQYF
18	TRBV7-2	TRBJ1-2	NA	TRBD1	TGTGCCAGCAGCTTAGTGGGAACCGGGACAGGCTTTTACTATGGCTACACCTTC	CASSLVGTGTGFYYGYTF
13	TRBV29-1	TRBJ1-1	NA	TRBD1	TGCAGCGCCCGGGACAGCAGCAGGGCCGAAGCTTTCTTT	CSARDSSRAEAFF
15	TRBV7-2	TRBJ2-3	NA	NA	TGTGCCAGCAGCCCCCTCGCAGCGGTAAAAGATACGCAGTATTTT	CASSPLAAVKDTQYF